This T cell receptor (beta chain) was captured by sequencing in a study of early T cells in non-severe SARS-CoV-2 infection. This clonotype turned up a few times. The CDR3 is 18 residues long. CDR1 is MGHDK and CDR2 is SYGVNS in the germline V gene. The ends lost 3 bases at V and 0 bases at J; junction bases unmatched: 11. MiXCR was run by TCRdb on the 5' RACE reads, yielding one entry per CDR3 protein. The table lists about 83,000 distinct CDR3 sequences, 10% of them singletons. The gene calls are TRBV25-1 and TRBJ2-3; 8 nucleotides agree with TRBD2. The sample in question was whole blood, obtained at baseline. The sequence derives from an adult who was a healthcare worker with PCR-confirmed SARS-CoV-2 infection or an uninfected control (not recorded which). The CDR3 DNA sequence: TGTGCCAGCAGTGAGAAGAAGCGGGAGACTGCTAGCACAGATACGCAGTATTTT. It yields the protein CASSEKKRETASTDTQYF.